These 14 T cell receptor beta chains originate from one sample sequenced in a study of cytomegalovirus exposure and HLA in healthy donors. Primers for the PCR totalled 60 Vbeta and 13 Jbeta. TCRdb's copy holds only in-frame clones and misses some; the assay was immunoSEQ multiplex PCR. The sample comprises 250,000 to 350,000 clones, roughly 88% of which are singletons, and roughly 4% rests with the top ten. The sequencing input was PBMCs. The receptors originated from a man aged 35 to 55 in good health and CMV-seropositive.

The rearrangement joins TRBV5-6 to TRBJ2-1, with D tentatively TRBD2 (5 bases). The CDR3 runs to 16 residues. Germline values: CDR1 SGHDT, CDR2 YYEEEE. Trimming removed 3 bases from V and 4 bases from J, with 17 bases in between. The CDR3 is CASSSALVGFYNEQFF. The DNA for the CDR3 is TGTGCCAGCAGCTCCGCACTAGTCGGGTTTTACAATGAGCAGTTCTTC.

This chain connects TRBV10-1 to TRBJ2-7; possible D gene TRBD2, 6 bases. Trimming stripped 5 bases from V and 4 bases from J, with 12 bases between. Germline CDR1 is WNHNN and CDR2 is SYGVQD (reference sequence). This CDR3 has 13 amino acids. Here the CDR3 DNA reads TGCGCCAGCAGTTGGGTGGGGGGATACGAGCAGTACTTC. It encodes CASSWVGGYEQYF.

This clone has only one observation. The chain has TRBV7-9 and TRBJ2-1; 8 nucleotides agree with TRBD2. The CDR3 loop spans 15 amino acids. V lost 5 bases and J lost 5; bases outside the gene matches: 8. The germline CDR1 and CDR2 sequences are SEHNR and FQNEAQ (reference sequence). For the CDR3, the DNA is TGTGCCAGCAGCCCCCCCGGGACTAGGGACAATGAGCAGTTCTTC. Translation gives CASSPPGTRDNEQFF.

The rearrangement uses TRBV13 and TRBJ2-5, with a tentative D call TRBD1 (6 bases). Germline V lookup: CDR1 PRHDT, CDR2 FYEKMQ (reference sequence). The CDR3 totals 15 residues. The V gene lost 5 bases and the J gene lost 3 bases, with 16 bases spanning the gap. The CDR3 coding sequence is TGTGCCAGCAGCACCCCGACAGGAAACAAAGAGACCCAGTACTTC. Residues: CASSTPTGNKETQYF.

The chain uses TRBV7-9 and TRBJ2-7; D is possibly TRBD1 (6 bases). V was cut by 4 bases and J by 7 bases, with 11 bases left in between. The CDR3 loop spans 12 amino acids. Germline V CDR1 and CDR2: SEHNR, FQNEAQ (reference sequence). CDR3 in DNA: TGTGCCAGCAGCTATGAGGGGGAGGAGCAGTACTTC. This codes for CASSYEGEEQYF. The full variable domain, completed using reference TRBV7-9 and TRBJ2-7, is DTGVSQNPRHKITKRGQNVTFRCDPISEHNRLYWYRQTLGQGPEFLTYFQNEAQLEKSRLLSDRFSAERPKGSFSTLEIQRTEQGDSAMYLCASSYEGEEQYFGPGTRLTVT.

The V call is TRBV7-9, the J call TRBJ2-6; 9 bases agree with TRBD1. The length of the CDR3 is 17 residues. V trimming: 6 bases; J trimming: 1 base; junction bases outside the gene matches: 7. The germline V gene encodes CDR1 SEHNR and CDR2 FQNEAQ (reference sequence). The CDR3 region has the DNA TGTGCCAGCAGAGGGCGGGACAGGGAATCTGGGGCCAACGTCCTGACTTTC. It encodes CASRGRDRESGANVLTF.

J is TRBJ1-4 and V is TRBV28; D may be TRBD1 (5 bases). The CDR3 spans 15 residues. Between the trimmed V and J ends, which lost 8 bases and 1 base, there was a span of 14 bases. Germline V gene data show CDR1 as MDHEN and CDR2 as SYDVKM. CDR3 region: CASSFRGVTNEKLFF. CDR3 nucleotides: TGTGCCAGCTCCTTCCGGGGGGTAACTAATGAAAAACTGTTTTTT.

This clone has just one count. The chain uses TRBV13 and TRBJ2-3; 8 nucleotides align to TRBD2. The V gene end was trimmed by 2 bases and the J gene end by 0 bases; junction bases not matched to a gene: 16. This CDR3 is built from 20 residues. The germline V gene has CDR1 PRHDT and CDR2 FYEKMQ (reference sequence). The CDR3 reads CASSLSSWPSGGQSTDTQYF. The CDR3 region has the DNA TGTGCCAGCAGCTTAAGTTCCTGGCCCTCGGGGGGGCAGAGCACAGATACGCAGTATTTT.

This clone was counted once. The rearrangement joins TRBV29-1 to TRBJ2-7; TRBD1 agrees at 12 bases. The CDR3 is 13 amino acids. Germline CDR1 is SQVTM and CDR2 is ANQGSEA. V lost 4 bases, J lost 7 bases, and 5 bases stayed unmatched. Written as DNA, the CDR3 is TGCAGCGTTGCGGGACAGGGGGCTGGGGAGCAGTACTTC. This sequence encodes CSVAGQGAGEQYF.

The chain employs TRBV2 and TRBJ2-7; TRBD2 matches 15 bases. The CDR3 spans 17 residues. The germline V gene has CDR1 SNHLY and CDR2 FYNNEI. J gave up 4 bases and V 5 bases, and 9 bases lay outside the gene matches. The CDR3 region is CASSPFTGLAGGYEQYF. CDR3 coding DNA: TGTGCCAGCAGTCCCTTCACCGGACTAGCGGGAGGGTACGAGCAGTACTTC.

The chain carries TRBV27 and TRBJ2-2; 8 nucleotides align to TRBD2. The CDR3 runs to 18 residues. Germline values: CDR1 MNHEY, CDR2 SMNVEV (reference sequence). V was clipped by 6 bases and J by 5 bases; unmatched bases: 17. CDR3: CASRPIGRGGPVTGELFF. CDR3 in DNA: TGTGCCAGCAGACCAATAGGCCGGGGGGGGCCGGTAACCGGGGAGCTGTTTTTT.

The chain employs TRBV15 and TRBJ1-2; TRBD1 matches 7 bases. Germline V gene sequence: CDR1 LNHNV, CDR2 YYDKDF (reference sequence). This CDR3 has 14 amino acids. With 1 base clipped from V and 5 bases from J, the junction kept 4 bases outside the gene matches. The CDR3 loop reads CATSRGQGGYGYTF. The CDR3 region has the DNA TGTGCCACCAGCAGAGGCCAGGGGGGATATGGCTACACCTTC.

V usage is TRBV4-3 and J usage is TRBJ2-1, with TRBD2 matching 13 bases. Germline trimming cut 0 bases from V and 2 bases from J; bases unmatched to any gene: 4. The CDR3 has 18 amino acids. The germline V gene encodes CDR1 LGHNA and CDR2 YSLEER. The CDR3 loop is CASSQDLGLAGPYNEQFF. CDR3 sequence (DNA): TGCGCCAGCAGCCAAGATTTGGGACTAGCGGGACCCTACAATGAGCAGTTCTTC.

This chain links TRBV9 with TRBJ2-3; 9 bases align to TRBD1. V dropped 0 bases and J dropped 3; count of bases not matched to a gene: 2. The CDR3 extends over 15 amino acids. Per the germline V gene, CDR1 is SGDLS and CDR2 is YYNGEE. CDR3 in DNA: TGTGCCAGCAGCGTAGGACAGGGGGGAACAGATACGCAGTATTTT. The encoded protein is CASSVGQGGTDTQYF.